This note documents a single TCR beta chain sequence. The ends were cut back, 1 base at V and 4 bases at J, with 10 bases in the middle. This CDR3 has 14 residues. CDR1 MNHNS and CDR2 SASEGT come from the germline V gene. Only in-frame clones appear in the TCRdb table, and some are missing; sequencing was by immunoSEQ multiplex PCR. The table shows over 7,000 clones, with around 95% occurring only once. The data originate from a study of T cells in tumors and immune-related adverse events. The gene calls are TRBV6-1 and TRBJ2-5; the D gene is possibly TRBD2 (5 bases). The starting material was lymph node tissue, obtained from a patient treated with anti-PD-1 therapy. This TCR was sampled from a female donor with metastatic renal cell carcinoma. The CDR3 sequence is CASSEERGIETQYF. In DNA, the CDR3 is TGTGCCAGCAGTGAAGAGAGAGGGATAGAGACCCAGTACTTC.